This T cell receptor beta chain was sequenced for a study of technical replicates of blood from a handful of donors. TCRdb's copy holds only in-frame clones and misses some; the assay was immunoSEQ multiplex PCR. The sample consists of about 88,000 clones, about 94% of them appearing once. This clone has just one count. This CDR3 region has 18 residues. The V segment lost 6 bases and the J segment 0 bases; nucleotides outside the gene matches: 11. Germline CDR1 reads LNHDA; CDR2 reads SQIVND (reference sequence). The sequence was obtained from a human donor in good health. The rearrangement uses TRBV19 and TRBJ2-6, with TRBD1 matching 7 bases. The specimen sequenced was T cells isolated from PBMCs. CDR3 sequence: CASSELEGASSGANVLTF. The CDR3, as DNA: TGTGCCAGTAGCGAATTAGAGGGGGCGAGCTCTGGGGCCAACGTCCTGACTTTC.